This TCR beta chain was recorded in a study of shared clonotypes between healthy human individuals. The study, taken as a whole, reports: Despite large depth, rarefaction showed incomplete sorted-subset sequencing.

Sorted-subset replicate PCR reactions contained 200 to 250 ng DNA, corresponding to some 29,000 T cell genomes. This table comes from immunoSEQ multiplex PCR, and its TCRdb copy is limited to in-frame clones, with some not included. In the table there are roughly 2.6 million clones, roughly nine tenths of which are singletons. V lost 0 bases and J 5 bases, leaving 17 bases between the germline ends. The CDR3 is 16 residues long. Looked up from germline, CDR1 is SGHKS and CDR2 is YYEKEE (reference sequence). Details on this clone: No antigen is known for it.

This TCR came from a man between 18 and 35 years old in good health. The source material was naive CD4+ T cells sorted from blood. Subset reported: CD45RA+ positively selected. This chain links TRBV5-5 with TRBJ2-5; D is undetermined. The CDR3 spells CASSLDGRTDGETQYF. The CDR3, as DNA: TGTGCCAGCAGCTTGGACGGCAGGACGGATGGGGAGACCCAGTACTTC.